This T cell receptor beta chain was profiled in a study of CD8 T cells in Susac syndrome. General study findings and limits: By the study's own acknowledgment, its TCR sequencing and HLA analysis included relatively few individuals.

V lost 3 bases, J lost 3 bases, and 4 bases stayed unmatched. In germline, CDR1 is SEHNR, CDR2 FQNEAQ (reference sequence). The CDR3 is 15 residues long. TCR beta was sequenced from blood CD8+ and CD4+ T cells. Negative isolation yielded CD8+ and CD4+ T cells; FACS enriched TEMRA cells. RNA totalling about 0.45 to 1 ug underwent reverse transcription with random hexamers. TCRdb called the immunoSEQ multiplex PCR reads again in MiXCR, with one record for every CDR3 protein. The table lists 150,000 to 180,000 distinct CDR3 sequences, about 95% of them singletons, with approximately 0.15% in the top ten. With respect to this clonotype: Its antigen remains unidentified.

This clonotype originated in a human donor with multiple sclerosis. Sequencing input: CD8+ T cells from PBMCs. The chain uses TRBV7-9 and TRBJ2-7, with TRBD2 matching 11 bases. The CDR3 protein is CASSLRTSGHYEQYF. DNA for the CDR3: TGTGCCAGCAGCTTGAGGACTAGCGGGCACTACGAGCAGTACTTC.